This T cell receptor (beta chain) originates from a study of T cell repertoires in cytomegalovirus infection (dated by TCRdb to between 2018 and 2020). Turning to the overall study: The peptide stimulations were aimed at well-studied HLA-B-restricted epitopes as well as recently identified HLA-C-restricted CMV epitopes, whose presentation resists viral immunomodulation. The HLA type of each donor mattered for the analysis, because public TCR beta signatures pointed to carriage of CMV infection along with the matching HLA type.

This clonotype turned up a few times. Its recognized antigen is unknown. One base away there is no much larger clone; base qualities are not given. The sequencing machine was an Illumina HiSeq 1500. In-frame beta chains were kept once TCRdb had trimmed the public reads at Q25 with fastp and called clones with MiXCR. Each CDR3 protein gets just one entry, which takes the most common genes and DNA from the rows behind it. The sample contains 140,000 to 150,000 distinct CDR3 sequences, 25% to 35% of them found a single time. The ten largest clones take up about 50% of the sample. Counted from cysteine to phenylalanine, this CDR3 has 15 amino acids. Kept here is only the CDR3 DNA, which spans 45 bases and is read in frame from base 1. The germline V gene encodes CDR1 SEHNR and CDR2 FQNEAQ (reference sequence). V is clipped by 1 base and J by 6 bases, and the sequence between their germline boundaries is 14 bases long.

General conclusions and limits of the study: In the ex vivo response, HLA-C-restricted CMV-specific TCR beta clonotypes were dominant, and in two of eight donors the single most frequent clonotype came from this HLA-C-restricted group. In both this cohort and an independent cohort of 352 donors, the cumulative frequency of public TCR beta family members distinguished carriers of CMV infection plus the relevant HLA type.

What the treatment or condition label conveys for this sample: in vitro stimulation with specific CMV peptide epitopes to enrich CMV-specific T cells. The sequence joins TRBV7-9 to TRBJ2-3; the D gene is perhaps TRBD1, on 5 matching bases. The source material was CD8+ T cells from cultured PBMCs, sampled from culture after CMV antigen stimulation. The clonotype comes from a human donor in good health (CMV status not recorded). Some clones in this sample may be carry-over from other donors' samples. The sequenced DNA: TGTGCCAGCAGCTTAGTGCCTAGGGGCCGGGATACGCAGTATTTT. Translated, this gives CASSLVPRGRDTQYF.